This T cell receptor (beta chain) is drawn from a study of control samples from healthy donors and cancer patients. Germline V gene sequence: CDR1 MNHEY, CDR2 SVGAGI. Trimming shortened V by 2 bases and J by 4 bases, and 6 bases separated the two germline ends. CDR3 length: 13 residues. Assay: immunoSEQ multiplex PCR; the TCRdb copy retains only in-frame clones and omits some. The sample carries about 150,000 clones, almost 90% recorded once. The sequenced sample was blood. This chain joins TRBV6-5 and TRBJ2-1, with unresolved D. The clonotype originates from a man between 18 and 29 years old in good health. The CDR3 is CASSYNGYNEQFF. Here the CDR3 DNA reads TGTGCCAGCAGTTACAACGGATACAATGAGCAGTTCTTC.